This passage covers 21 T cell receptor beta chains from one sample sequenced in a study of blood T cell repertoires in COVID-19. TCRdb's copy holds only in-frame clones and misses some; the assay was immunoSEQ multiplex PCR. The repertoire holds roughly 270,000 clones, with approximately 86% as singletons. The material sequenced was peripheral blood. Receptors were obtained from a man aged 18 to 35 with active or convalescent COVID-19.

The chain combines TRBV6-2 or TRBV6-3 with TRBJ1-1, with 9 bases aligning to TRBD1. In germline, CDR1 is MNHEY, CDR2 SVGEGT. CDR3 length: 16 amino acids. The ends lost 2 bases at V and 7 bases at J; junction bases unmatched: 11. CDR3 protein: CASSYIQGAPFVEAFF. The CDR3 nucleotides read TGTGCCAGCAGTTACATACAGGGGGCCCCCTTTGTTGAAGCTTTCTTT.

The rearrangement uses TRBV4-1 and TRBJ2-7, with D tentatively TRBD1 (6 bases). CDR1 is MGHRA, CDR2 YSYEKL, per germline. The CDR3 runs 13 residues. V gave up 3 bases and J gave up 6 bases, with 12 bases separating them. This CDR3 is CASSHVGQPEQYF. The CDR3 DNA reads as TGCGCCAGCAGCCATGTAGGACAGCCCGAGCAGTACTTC.

This chain connects TRBV9 to TRBJ2-7; 10 positions match TRBD2. CDR1 and CDR2 from the germline V gene are SGDLS and YYNGEE. V lost 3 bases, J lost 2 bases, and 5 bases stayed unmatched. This CDR3 has 15 residues. The CDR3 sequence is CASSASGGGAYEQYF. The CDR3, as DNA: TGTGCCAGCAGCGCTAGCGGGGGTGGCGCCTACGAGCAGTACTTC. Variable domain in full (rest from reference TRBV9 and TRBJ2-7): DSGVTQTPKHLITATGQRVTLRCSPRSGDLSVYWYQQSLDQGLQFLIQYYNGEERAKGNILERFSAQQFPDLHSELNLSSLELGDSALYFCASSASGGGAYEQYFGPGTRLTVT.

The CDR3 nucleotides read TGTGCCATCAGTGTTGAGGGGGGGATCACCTTC. It specifies CAISVEGGITF. The rearrangement joins TRBV10-3 to TRBJ1-2, with a tentative D call TRBD1 (6 bases). V lost 4 bases to trimming and J lost 13 bases, with 13 bases between them. Germline CDR1 and CDR2: ENHRY and SYGVKD. This CDR3 spans 11 amino acids.

The gene calls are TRBV11-2 and TRBJ1-1, with D possibly matching TRBD1 (6 bases). V was cut by 4 bases and J by 0 bases, with 9 bases left in between. Germline loops: CDR1 SGHAT, CDR2 FQNNGV. This CDR3 is built from 14 residues. The DNA of the CDR3 is TGTGCCAGCAGCTGGACAGCATTGAACACTGAAGCTTTCTTT. Protein product: CASSWTALNTEAFF.

The CDR3 loop reads CASSPRQASGNTIYF. CDR3 in DNA: TGTGCCAGCAGCCCTCGACAGGCCTCTGGAAACACCATATATTTT. The chain employs TRBV7-2 and TRBJ1-3; D is possibly TRBD1 (6 bases). Germline CDR1 SGHTA, CDR2 FQGNSA. Trimming left V 5 bases short and J 0 bases short, with 11 bases between. This CDR3 region has 15 residues.

V and J are TRBV7-2 and TRBJ2-7; D may be TRBD1 (5 bases). V was cut by 0 bases and J by 4 bases, with 10 bases left in between. The CDR3 is 14 amino acids. Germline V gene sequence: CDR1 SGHTA, CDR2 FQGNSA. The CDR3 nucleotides read TGTGCCAGCAGCTTAGCTTCGGACATTTACGAGCAGTACTTC. This encodes CASSLASDIYEQYF.

V and J are TRBV24-1 and TRBJ2-1, with D possibly being TRBD1 (6 bases). V shed 12 bases and J shed 1 base, with 15 bases lying between them. The CDR3 length is 14 residues. Looked up from germline, CDR1 is KGHDR and CDR2 is SFDVKD. CDR3 nucleotide sequence: TGTGCCGCGTCTACAGGGAAATCCTACAATGAGCAGTTCTTC. Translated: CAASTGKSYNEQFF.

This clone was observed a handful of times. The chain links TRBV18 to TRBJ1-1; D gene ambiguous. The V gene's germline CDR1 is KGHSH and CDR2 LQKENI. There are 13 residues in the CDR3. V lost 3 bases and J lost 4, with 9 bases in between. CDR3 sequence: CASSPLKSTEAFF. DNA for the CDR3: TGTGCCAGCTCACCGCTAAAAAGCACTGAAGCTTTCTTT.

This chain uses TRBV13 with TRBJ2-5, with 9 bases that match TRBD1. CDR1 and CDR2 from the germline V gene are PRHDT and FYEKMQ (reference sequence). The CDR3 totals 15 residues. V shed 5 bases and J 2 bases; nucleotides not matched to a gene: 6. In DNA form, the CDR3 reads TGTGCCAGCAGCACCGGGACAGGGAATCAAGAGACCCAGTACTTC. It is translated as CASSTGTGNQETQYF.

This clone was counted once. The rearrangement uses TRBV14 and TRBJ2-1, with TRBD1 matching 9 bases. CDR3 size: 11 residues. Per germline, CDR1 SGHDN and CDR2 FVKESK. Losses at the gene ends were 5 bases for V and 15 bases for J; bases not matched to a gene: 5. The CDR3 protein is CASSRGQGWFF. CDR3 nucleotides: TGTGCCAGCAGCAGAGGACAGGGGTGGTTCTTC. The whole variable domain, remainder taken from reference TRBV14 and TRBJ2-1, is EAGVTQFPSHSVIEKGQTVTLRCDPISGHDNLYWYRRVMGKEIKFLLHFVKESKQDESGMPNNRFLAERTGGTYSTLKVQPAELEDSGVYFCASSRGQGWFFGPGTRLTVL.

V gene TRBV6-2 or TRBV6-3 combines with J gene TRBJ2-7, with a weak D call TRBD2 (5 bases). Germline V gene sequence: CDR1 MNHEY, CDR2 SVGEGT. V was shortened by 2 bases and J by 1 base, with 9 bases between the two germline ends. The CDR3 contains 14 residues. For the CDR3, the DNA is TGTGCCAGCAGTTACGACGGGAATTCCTACGAGCAGTACTTC. This codes for CASSYDGNSYEQYF.

This CDR3 is CASSTSDRGKTNTF. The CDR3, as DNA: TGTGCCAGTAGTACCTCCGACAGGGGGAAGACTAACACCTTC. J is TRBJ1-2 and V is TRBV19, with 9 bases matching TRBD1. The CDR3 covers 14 residues. Looked up from germline, CDR1 is LNHDA and CDR2 is SQIVND (reference sequence). After removal of 4 bases from V and 12 bases from J, the junction contained 12 bases not matched to a gene. The whole variable domain, remainder taken from reference TRBV19 and TRBJ1-2, is DGGITQSPKYLFRKEGQNVTLSCEQNLNHDAMYWYRQDPGQGLRLIYYSQIVNDFQKGDIAEGYSVSREKKESFPLTVTSAQKNPTAFYLCASSTSDRGKTNTFGSGTRLTVV.

The chain links TRBV3-1 (or the pseudogene TRBV3-2) to TRBJ2-1, with 7 bases identical to TRBD2. This CDR3 spans 14 amino acids. With V trimmed by 4 bases and J by 4 bases, 4 bases remained unmatched. Germline lookup yields CDR1 LGHDT and CDR2 YNNKEL (reference sequence). CDR3 sequence (DNA): TGTGCCAGCAGCCTTCGTAGCGGGTACAATGAGCAGTTCTTC. Translated, it gives CASSLRSGYNEQFF.

J is TRBJ2-3 and V is TRBV4-1, with D possibly being TRBD1 (5 bases). V dropped 1 base and J dropped 6 bases, with 17 bases sitting between them. Germline CDR1 MGHRA, CDR2 YSYEKL. The CDR3 extends over 16 amino acids. DNA of the CDR3: TGCGCCAGCAGCCAAGTCCTGGGGCAGGGTCTGGATACGCAGTATTTT. This codes for CASSQVLGQGLDTQYF.

The chain links TRBV5-5 to TRBJ2-7; 7 bases match TRBD1. The CDR3 sequence is 13 residues long. In germline, CDR1 is SGHKS, CDR2 YYEKEE (reference sequence). V was clipped by 1 base and J by 2 bases; unmatched bases: 0. The CDR3 loop is CASSLTGAYEQYF. The CDR3 region has the DNA TGTGCCAGCAGCTTGACAGGGGCCTACGAGCAGTACTTC.

The chain joins TRBV15 to TRBJ2-5; no clear D. V was clipped by 0 bases and J by 5 bases, with 13 bases between them. The CDR3 contains 15 residues. Looked up from germline, CDR1 is LNHNV and CDR2 is YYDKDF (reference sequence). Here the CDR3 DNA reads TGTGCCACCAGCAGAGAGGGTAGCTATAGGGAGACCCAGTACTTC. It is translated as CATSREGSYRETQYF.

The J gene is TRBJ2-2, the V gene TRBV7-8; 10 nucleotides agree with TRBD1. The CDR3 consists of 16 residues. Trimming removed 6 bases from V and 7 bases from J; junction bases left unmatched: 11. Germline V lookup: CDR1 SGHVS, CDR2 FQNEAQ. The CDR3 here is CASRAGTGAGGGELFF. CDR3 in DNA: TGTGCCAGCAGAGCCGGGACAGGGGCGGGAGGCGGGGAGCTGTTTTTT.

The chain is built from TRBV6-5 and TRBJ1-5; a possible D gene is TRBD1 (5 bases). The V gene lost 5 bases and the J gene lost 4 bases, with 9 bases spanning the gap. CDR3 length: 13 amino acids. Per the germline V gene, CDR1 is MNHEY and CDR2 is SVGAGI. The CDR3 DNA follows: TGTGCCAGCAGTCTGACAGATAATCAGCCCCAGCATTTT. Protein: CASSLTDNQPQHF.

The chain uses TRBV15 and TRBJ2-3; 9 positions match TRBD1. V shed 3 bases and J 4 bases; nucleotides not matched to a gene: 5. There are 15 residues in the CDR3. Germline V gene sequence: CDR1 LNHNV, CDR2 YYDKDF (reference sequence). The CDR3 loop reads CATSRGTGRPDTQYF. As DNA, the CDR3 is TGTGCCACCAGCAGGGGGACAGGGCGGCCAGATACGCAGTATTTT.

The CDR3 nucleotides read TGTGCCAGCAGCCCTCACCGGACTGCGGATGAGCAGTTCTTC. Its translation is CASSPHRTADEQFF. The chain joins TRBV9 to TRBJ2-1, with D tentatively TRBD2 (5 bases). This CDR3 is 14 amino acids long. Per the germline V gene, CDR1 is SGDLS and CDR2 is YYNGEE. Trimming cost V 4 bases and J 8 bases, with 16 bases left between them.